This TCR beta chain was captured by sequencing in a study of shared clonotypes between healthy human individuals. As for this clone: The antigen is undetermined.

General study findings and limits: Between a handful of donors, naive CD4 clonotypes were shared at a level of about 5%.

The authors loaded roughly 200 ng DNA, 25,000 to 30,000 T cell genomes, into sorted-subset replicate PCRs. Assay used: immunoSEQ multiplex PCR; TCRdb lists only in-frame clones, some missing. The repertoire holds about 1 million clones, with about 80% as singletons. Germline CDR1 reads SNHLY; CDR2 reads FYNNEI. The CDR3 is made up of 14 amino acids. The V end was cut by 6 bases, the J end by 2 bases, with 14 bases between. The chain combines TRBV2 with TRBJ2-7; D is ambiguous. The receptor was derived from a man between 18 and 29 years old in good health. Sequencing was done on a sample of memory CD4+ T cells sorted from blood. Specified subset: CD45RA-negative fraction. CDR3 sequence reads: CASRAQTAAYEQYF. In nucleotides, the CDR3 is TGTGCCAGCAGAGCTCAGACGGCGGCCTACGAGCAGTACTTC.